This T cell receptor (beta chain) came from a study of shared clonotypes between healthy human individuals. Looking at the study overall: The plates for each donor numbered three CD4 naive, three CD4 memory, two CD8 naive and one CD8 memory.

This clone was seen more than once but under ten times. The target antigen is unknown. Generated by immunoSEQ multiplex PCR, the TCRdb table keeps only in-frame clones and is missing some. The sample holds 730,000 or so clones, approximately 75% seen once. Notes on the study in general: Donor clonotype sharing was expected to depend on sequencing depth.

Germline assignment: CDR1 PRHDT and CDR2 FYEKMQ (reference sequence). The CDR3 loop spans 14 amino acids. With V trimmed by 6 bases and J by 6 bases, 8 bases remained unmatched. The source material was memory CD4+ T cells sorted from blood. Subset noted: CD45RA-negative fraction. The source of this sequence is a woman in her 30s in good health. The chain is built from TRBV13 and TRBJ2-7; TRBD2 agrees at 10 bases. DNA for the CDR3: TGTGCCAGCAGACCTCTAGCGGGAGCGGTCGAGCAGTACTTC. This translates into CASRPLAGAVEQYF.